This passage covers 23 T cell receptor beta chains from one sample sequenced in a study. Using its own MiXCR run on the 5' RACE reads, TCRdb lists one record per CDR3 protein. The table has more than 55,000 distinct CDR3 sequences, less than 25% seen once; the top ten hold 2.5% to 4%. Tregs were sorted as CD4+CD25+CD127-/low cells. Sequencing was done on a sample of tumor-infiltrating Tregs sorted from the breast tumor. These receptors originate from a female donor with breast cancer.

This clonotype has a handful of counts. One junction end disagrees with the germline gene, perhaps due to a read error. The genes are TRBV7-9 and TRBJ2-2; D is uncertain. Germline values: CDR1 SEHNR, CDR2 FQNEAQ (reference sequence). This CDR3 comprises 14 residues. The CDR3 loop reads CASSPRVNTRELFF. Here the CDR3 DNA reads TGTGCCAGCAGCCCTAGGGTGAACACCAGGGAGCTGTTTTTT.

This clonotype was seen at least ten times. This sequence joins TRBV6-5 and TRBJ1-2; 8 nucleotides line up with TRBD1. The ends lost 2 bases at V and 3 bases at J; junction bases unmatched: 20. This CDR3 region has 20 residues. Germline V gives CDR1 MNHEY, CDR2 SVGAGI. The CDR3 DNA reads as TGTGCCAGCAGTTACAGCGGTTTCGGGGACAGGTGGCTTGGGGACTATGGCTACACCTTC. It is translated as CASSYSGFGDRWLGDYGYTF.

This clonotype was seen a handful of times. V usage is TRBV5-1 and J usage is TRBJ1-2, with no clear D. V lost 3 bases and J 4 bases, leaving 7 bases between the germline ends. The CDR3 runs to 12 residues. The germline CDR1 and CDR2 sequences are SGHRS and YFSETQ. The CDR3 spells CASSSEFYGYTF. The CDR3, as DNA: TGCGCCAGCAGCTCAGAGTTCTATGGCTACACCTTC.

This clonotype was picked up many times. The chain couples TRBV4-1 to TRBJ2-3; 8 bases align to TRBD1. The V gene's germline CDR1 is MGHRA and CDR2 YSYEKL. V gave up 4 bases and J gave up 4 bases; unmatched junction bases: 4. The CDR3 has 14 residues. The CDR3 protein is CASSLRTGSDTQYF. The DNA of the CDR3 is TGCGCCAGCAGCCTCCGGACAGGGTCAGATACGCAGTATTTT.

J is TRBJ2-7 and V is TRBV20-1; the match to TRBD2 covers 8 bases. Germline-derived CDR1 and CDR2 are DFQATT and SNEGSKA (reference sequence). This CDR3 region has 14 residues. V trimming: 6 bases; J trimming: 4 bases; junction bases outside the gene matches: 11. The CDR3 reads CSATGTRSRYEQYF. For the CDR3, the DNA is TGCAGTGCCACGGGGACTAGGAGTCGATACGAGCAGTACTTC.

Many counts were recorded for this clonotype. V is TRBV5-1 and J is TRBJ2-7; 9 nucleotides match TRBD2. The V gene's germline CDR1 is SGHRS and CDR2 YFSETQ. The CDR3 consists of 16 residues. With V trimmed by 4 bases and J by 6 bases, 14 bases remained unmatched. CDR3 in amino acids: CASSRQTSGDIGEQYF. CDR3 sequence (DNA): TGCGCCAGCAGCCGCCAGACTAGCGGAGATATCGGCGAGCAGTACTTC.

At least ten counts were recorded for this clonotype. This chain connects TRBV12-3 or TRBV12-4 to TRBJ2-1, with D unresolved. The CDR3 is 13 residues long. The V end was cut by 3 bases, the J end by 5 bases, with 8 bases between. The CDR3 here is CASSLKANNEQFF. CDR3 in DNA: TGTGCCAGCAGTTTGAAGGCAAACAATGAGCAGTTCTTC.

A remark on this clonotype: One end of the junction fails to match germline, which may point to a read error. This chain uses TRBV7-2 with TRBJ1-2; the D gene is possibly TRBD1 (5 bases). Germline V lookup: CDR1 SGHTA, CDR2 FQGNSA. CDR3 size: 14 residues. The CDR3 sequence: CASSPQGPNYGYNF. The CDR3 DNA reads as TGTGCCAGCAGCCCCCAGGGACCTAACTATGGCTACAACTTC.

The J gene is TRBJ1-3, the V gene TRBV9, with TRBD1 matching 9 bases. The junction had 4 bases not matched to a gene; V was cut back by 3 bases and J by 0 bases. Germline V gene sequence: CDR1 SGDLS, CDR2 YYNGEE. The CDR3 length is 16 residues. This chain's CDR3 is CASSEGQGSSGNTIYF. Written as DNA, the CDR3 is TGTGCCAGCAGCGAAGGACAGGGGAGCTCTGGAAACACCATATATTTT.

This clonotype appeared a few times. The chain combines TRBV4-1 with TRBJ1-4, with 8 nucleotides matching TRBD1. Trimming removed 3 bases from V and 7 bases from J; junction bases left unmatched: 10. CDR1 is MGHRA, CDR2 YSYEKL, per germline. The CDR3 is made up of 16 amino acids. CDR3 sequence (DNA): TGCGCCAGCAGCCACCTCCGGACAGGGAGTTTTGAAAAACTGTTTTTT. This translates into CASSHLRTGSFEKLFF.

CDR3: CASSPRQGAIEADRLRQPQHF. The DNA for the CDR3 is TGTGCCAGCAGCCCGAGACAGGGGGCAATTGAAGCTGACAGGCTAAGACAGCCCCAGCATTTT. The chain uses TRBV6-5 and TRBJ1-5; the match to TRBD1 covers 10 bases. This CDR3 contains 21 residues. The V gene's germline CDR1 is MNHEY and CDR2 SVGAGI. V shed 6 bases and J 7 bases; nucleotides not matched to a gene: 27.

This clonotype was observed once. The rearrangement links TRBV19 to TRBJ1-2, with TRBD1 as a possible D gene (5 bases). The V end was cut by 3 bases, the J end by 8 bases, with 16 bases between. The CDR3 contains 14 residues. In germline, CDR1 is LNHDA, CDR2 SQIVND (reference sequence). The CDR3 sequence is CASSMAPQGGGYTF. In nucleotides, the CDR3 is TGTGCCAGTAGTATGGCCCCCCAGGGTGGGGGCTACACCTTC. Full variable domain (remainder filled in from reference TRBV19 and TRBJ1-2): DGGITQSPKYLFRKEGQNVTLSCEQNLNHDAMYWYRQDPGQGLRLIYYSQIVNDFQKGDIAEGYSVSREKKESFPLTVTSAQKNPTAFYLCASSMAPQGGGYTFGSGTRLTVV.

In its sample, this clonotype was seen many times. The V gene is TRBV5-1, the J gene TRBJ1-5, with no clear D. CDR3 length: 14 amino acids. Trimming cost V 0 bases and J 1 base, with 5 bases left between them. Germline V lookup: CDR1 SGHRS, CDR2 YFSETQ. The DNA of the CDR3 is TGCGCCAGCAGCTTGGGAGGGAGCAATCAGCCCCAGCATTTT. Its protein product is CASSLGGSNQPQHF. The whole variable domain, filled in from reference TRBV5-1 and TRBJ1-5, reads KAGVTQTPRYLIKTRGQQVTLSCSPISGHRSVSWYQQTPGQGLQFLFEYFSETQRNKGNFPGRFSGRQFSNSRSEMNVSTLELGDSALYLCASSLGGSNQPQHFGDGTRLSIL.

With regard to this clonotype: A much larger clone lies one base from this, so it may be a read error. The missing conserved phenylalanine or tryptophan at the end of this CDR3 makes a read error likely. V gene TRBV20-1 combines with J gene TRBJ2-7, with TRBD1 matching over 9 bases. Looked up from germline, CDR1 is DFQATT and CDR2 is SNEGSKA (reference sequence). With 6 bases clipped from V and 5 bases from J, the junction kept 8 bases outside the gene matches. This CDR3 is built from 13 residues. The DNA for the CDR3 is TGCAGTGCACCCCTGGACAGGGGTAACGAGCAGTACCTC. Encoded protein: CSAPLDRGNEQYL.

This clonotype was seen just once. Germline and junction disagree at one end, which may indicate a read error. The V call is TRBV7-7, the J call TRBJ2-1, with D perhaps TRBD2 (6 bases). This CDR3 region has 15 residues. The germline gives CDR1 SSHAT, CDR2 FNYEAQ (reference sequence). The CDR3 region has the DNA TGTGCTAGCAGCTTAAGCGACGGGAGAGGGTATGAGCAGTTCTTC. This encodes CASSLSDGRGYEQFF. Together with reference TRBV7-7 and TRBJ2-1, the CDR3 gives the full variable domain: GAGVSQSPRYKVTKRGQDVTLRCDPISSHATLYWYQQALGQGPEFLTYFNYEAQPDKSGLPSDRFSAERPEGSISTLTIQRTEQRDSAMYRCASSLSDGRGYEQFFGPGTRLTVL.

This clonotype has only a few counts. This sequence joins TRBV9 and TRBJ2-1, with 8 bases identical to TRBD2. CDR1 SGDLS and CDR2 YYNGEE come from the germline V gene. The CDR3 runs 17 residues. The trim removed 3 bases at V and 0 bases at J, leaving 8 bases unmatched. CDR3 protein: CASSAGSGDSSYNEQFF. The CDR3 DNA reads as TGTGCCAGCAGCGCTGGTAGCGGGGATAGCTCCTACAATGAGCAGTTCTTC.

The J gene is TRBJ2-1, the V gene TRBV5-1, with D maybe TRBD2 (6 bases). This CDR3 is built from 16 residues. CDR1 and CDR2 from the germline V gene are SGHRS and YFSETQ. Trimming cost V 0 bases and J 6 bases, with 16 bases left between them. The CDR3 region is CASSLDSAGRGNEQFF. The DNA for the CDR3 is TGCGCCAGCAGCTTGGATTCTGCGGGAAGAGGCAATGAGCAGTTCTTC.

The chain couples TRBV3-1 to TRBJ1-2, with D uncertain. Between the trimmed V and J ends, which lost 3 bases and 8 bases, there was a span of 7 bases. The CDR3 consists of 11 residues. Germline V CDR1 and CDR2: LGHDT, YNNKEL (reference sequence). CDR3 sequence reads: CASSHSGGYTF. The CDR3 nucleotides are TGTGCCAGCAGCCACTCCGGAGGCTACACCTTC.

This clonotype turned up a few times. V usage is TRBV20-1 and J usage is TRBJ2-7, with D possibly being TRBD1 or TRBD2 (5 bases each). V was trimmed by 4 bases and J by 6 bases, leaving 13 bases between them. The CDR3 spans 12 residues. Germline loops: CDR1 DFQATT, CDR2 SNEGSKA (reference sequence). CDR3 residues: CSATSGRREQYF. For the CDR3, the DNA is TGCAGTGCTACGTCGGGACGCCGCGAGCAGTACTTC.

This clonotype came up once. One junction end disagrees with the germline gene, perhaps due to a read error. The chain combines TRBV5-6 with TRBJ1-1, with 10 bases matching TRBD1. In germline, CDR1 is SGHDT, CDR2 YYEEEE. The CDR3 totals 15 residues. The CDR3 region has the DNA TGCGCCAGCAGCTTTACTGCAGGGACAGGGGTTGAAGCTTTCTTT. Translated: CASSFTAGTGVEAFF.

This clonotype was seen at least ten times. CDR3 DNA sequence: TGTGCCAGCAGCTTAGGGTCGCGCAGGCTATACGAGCAGTACTTC. Protein product: CASSLGSRRLYEQYF. The chain recombines TRBV7-2 with TRBJ2-7; D is uncertain. This CDR3 comprises 15 residues. Germline lookup yields CDR1 SGHTA and CDR2 FQGNSA. Trimming took off 1 base at V and 4 bases at J, with 14 bases between the two ends.

This clonotype was counted ten times or more. This rearrangement joins TRBV4-1 to TRBJ2-4; no clear D gene. There are 15 residues in the CDR3. Germline V CDR1 and CDR2: MGHRA, YSYEKL. V was cut by 1 base and J by 7 bases, with 14 bases left in between. CDR3 DNA sequence: TGCGCCAGCAGCCAAGGGGCCCGCGAAGGGAACATTCAGTACTTC. Translation gives CASSQGAREGNIQYF.

The table lists this clonotype with many counts. The chain is built from TRBV7-2 and TRBJ2-5; TRBD1 agrees at 11 bases. V was pared by 4 bases and J by 5 bases, with 6 bases of the junction left unmatched. CDR3 length: 15 residues. Per germline, CDR1 SGHTA and CDR2 FQGNSA. The CDR3: CASSSGQGAGETQYF. The CDR3 DNA follows: TGTGCCAGCAGCTCCGGACAGGGGGCCGGGGAGACCCAGTACTTC.